One TCR beta chain is described in this entry. This sample stems from a study of T cells expressing NK-cell markers. The CDR3 is made up of 14 amino acids. Looked up from germline, CDR1 is KGHDR and CDR2 is SFDVKD. After re-calling the 5' RACE reads, TCRdb lists one entry per CDR3 protein, DNA absent. This table holds 150,000 or so distinct CDR3 sequences. The V call is TRBV24-1, the J call TRBJ2-1; TCRdb's D gene call, TRBD1, goes unchecked for lack of DNA. Sequenced sample: blood T cells: a sorted CD56 or NKG2C T cell subset, CD4+ or CD8+ T cells, or bulk PBMC T cells (not recorded which). This TCR was sampled from a woman aged 45 to 65 in good health. The CDR3 loop reads CATSDPGTYNEQFF.